A single sample gave rise to the 21 T cell receptor beta chains below, sequenced in a study of OX40 agonist ivuxolimab in advanced cancers. Profiling relied on immunoSEQ multiplex PCR, and the TCRdb table lists in-frame clones only, not all of them. This table holds about 68,000 clones, 75% to 95% found once. The sequencing used CD4+ or CD8+ T cells sorted from blood, collected in a trial of the OX40 agonist ivuxolimab. The receptors were sampled from an adult with an advanced solid tumor such as melanoma, head and neck, liver or kidney cancer.

This clone has only one observation. The V and J genes are TRBV15 and TRBJ2-5; D uncertain. The CDR3 is 16 amino acids. Germline V lookup: CDR1 LNHNV, CDR2 YYDKDF (reference sequence). V lost 1 base to trimming and J lost 2 bases, with 14 bases between them. In nucleotides, the CDR3 is TGTGCCACCAGCAGAGTTAACAACTTCCCTCAAGAGACCCAGTACTTC. It translates to CATSRVNNFPQETQYF. Supplemented by reference TRBV15 and TRBJ2-5, the full variable domain reads DAMVIQNPRYQVTQFGKPVTLSCSQTLNHNVMYWYQQKSSQAPKLLFHYYDKDFNNEADTPDNFQSRRPNTSFCFLDIRSPGLGDTAMYLCATSRVNNFPQETQYFGPGTRLLVL.

The rearrangement joins TRBV30 to TRBJ1-1; tentatively, D is TRBD1 (6 bases). The CDR3 spans 14 residues. V lost 7 bases and J 3 bases, leaving 18 bases between the germline ends. Germline V gives CDR1 GTSNPN, CDR2 SVGIG (reference sequence). The CDR3 here is CAFDPLRTDTEAFF. The CDR3 DNA reads as TGTGCCTTTGACCCGCTCCGGACAGACACTGAAGCTTTCTTT. The full variable domain, its missing parts supplied by reference TRBV30 and TRBJ1-1, is SQTIHQWPATLVQPVGSPLSLECTVEGTSNPNLYWYRQAAGRGLQLLFYSVGIGQISSEVPQNLSASRPQDRQFILSSKKLLLSDSGFYLCAFDPLRTDTEAFFGQGTRLTVV.

This rearrangement joins TRBV14 to TRBJ1-1; D call uncertain. CDR3 length: 14 residues. Germline assignment: CDR1 SGHDN and CDR2 FVKESK. Trimming cost V 0 bases and J 6 bases, with 11 bases left between them. CDR3: CASSQDSWRSEAFF. DNA for the CDR3: TGTGCCAGCAGCCAAGATTCCTGGAGGTCTGAAGCTTTCTTT.

V gene TRBV4-1 combines with J gene TRBJ1-5; TRBD1 is a possible D gene (6 bases). The germline CDR1 and CDR2 sequences are MGHRA and YSYEKL. Trimming stripped 0 bases from V and 4 bases from J, with 16 bases between. The CDR3 is made up of 17 amino acids. The CDR3 DNA is TGCGCCAGCAGCCAAGATTGGGGGCAAGCTAGGAATCAGCCCCAGCATTTT. This encodes CASSQDWGQARNQPQHF.

V and J are TRBV2 and TRBJ2-7; D not resolved. Trimming took 10 bases from V and 5 from J, leaving 15 bases between them. The CDR3 spans 12 residues. Germline lookup yields CDR1 SNHLY and CDR2 FYNNEI. CDR3 loop: CATSWASNEQYF. CDR3 DNA sequence: TGTGCCACCTCCTGGGCTTCCAACGAGCAGTACTTC. The whole variable domain, remainder taken from reference TRBV2 and TRBJ2-7, is EPEVTQTPSHQVTQMGQEVILRCVPISNHLYFYWYRQILGQKVEFLVSFYNNEISEKSEIFDDQFSVERPDGSNFTLKIRSTKLEDSAMYFCATSWASNEQYFGPGTRLTVT.

The gene calls are TRBV27 and TRBJ1-5; TRBD1 matches 8 bases. The germline V gene has CDR1 MNHEY and CDR2 SMNVEV (reference sequence). V lost 6 bases and J lost 4; bases outside the gene matches: 5. This CDR3 comprises 14 residues. CDR3 in amino acids: CASRPGGSNQPQHF. CDR3 DNA: TGTGCCAGCAGGCCAGGGGGCAGTAATCAGCCCCAGCATTTT.

The CDR3 loop reads CATSLRGDYNEQFF. CDR3 nucleotide sequence: TGTGCCACCAGCCTACGGGGGGACTACAATGAGCAGTTCTTC. The chain links TRBV15 to TRBJ2-1, with 7 bases identical to TRBD2. Losses at the gene ends were 5 bases for V and 3 bases for J; bases not matched to a gene: 4. Germline V gene sequence: CDR1 LNHNV, CDR2 YYDKDF (reference sequence). The CDR3 covers 14 residues.

This chain uses TRBV28 with TRBJ1-1, with no clear D. The CDR3 runs 13 residues. Germline-derived CDR1 and CDR2 are MDHEN and SYDVKM. V was clipped by 2 bases and J by 1 base, with 5 bases between them. The DNA of the CDR3 is TGTGCCAGCAGTTTAACGCCGAACACTGAAGCTTTCTTT. Translated, it gives CASSLTPNTEAFF.

J is TRBJ2-1 and V is TRBV4-3; 7 bases match TRBD2. Germline CDR1 is LGHNA and CDR2 is YSLEER. Trimming at V came to 0 bases and at J to 4 bases, leaving 6 bases not matched to a gene. The CDR3 loop spans 16 amino acids. The CDR3 bases are TGCGCCAGCAGCCAAGATTCTAGCGGACATTACAATGAGCAGTTCTTC. It codes for CASSQDSSGHYNEQFF.

The rearrangement joins TRBV6-1 to TRBJ2-5; weak D call: TRBD1 (6 bases). Trimming took off 5 bases at V and 5 bases at J, with 15 bases between the two ends. The CDR3 has 14 residues. Per the germline V gene, CDR1 is MNHNS and CDR2 is SASEGT. The CDR3 bases are TGTGCCAGCAGTCGGGACACGGCCTGGGAGACCCAGTACTTC. It codes for CASSRDTAWETQYF.

The V call is TRBV19, the J call TRBJ2-3; TRBD2 might be the D (5 bases). CDR3 size: 13 residues. Trimming stripped 8 bases from V and 5 bases from J, with 14 bases between. Germline CDR1 reads LNHDA; CDR2 reads SQIVND (reference sequence). Here the CDR3 DNA reads TGTGCCAGTCCCGGGGAGAATAGAGATACGCAGTATTTT. Its translation is CASPGENRDTQYF.

For the CDR3, the DNA is TGTGCCAGTAGTTTGGACAGGAACACTGAAGCTTTCTTT. This encodes CASSLDRNTEAFF. The rearrangement joins TRBV19 to TRBJ1-1, with D tentatively TRBD1 (6 bases). The germline CDR1 and CDR2 sequences are LNHDA and SQIVND (reference sequence). Trimming stripped 5 bases from V and 1 base from J, with 8 bases between. This CDR3 contains 13 residues.

The rearrangement links TRBV9 to TRBJ2-7; D is ambiguous. CDR1 and CDR2 from the germline V gene are SGDLS and YYNGEE. The CDR3 covers 15 residues. V was trimmed by 3 bases and J by 0 bases, leaving 13 bases between them. Here the CDR3 DNA reads TGTGCCAGCAGCGAGACGGACGCCAGCTCCTACGAGCAGTACTTC. Its protein is CASSETDASSYEQYF.

The chain uses TRBV18 and TRBJ2-2; 9 bases match TRBD2. Germline V gives CDR1 KGHSH, CDR2 LQKENI. This CDR3 comprises 17 residues. J lost 0 bases, V lost 3 bases, and 5 bases had no gene match. The CDR3 DNA reads TGTGCCAGCTCACCTATCCGACTAGCGGCGAACACCGGGGAGCTGTTTTTT. The encoded protein is CASSPIRLAANTGELFF.

This chain connects TRBV7-3 to TRBJ2-1; D not resolved. The CDR3 runs 13 residues. Germline V gene sequence: CDR1 SGHTA, CDR2 FQGTGA. V dropped 2 bases and J dropped 8 bases, with 10 bases sitting between them. CDR3 sequence: CASSLGVEHEQFF. CDR3 sequence (DNA): TGTGCCAGCAGCTTAGGAGTTGAACATGAGCAGTTCTTC.

The rearrangement uses TRBV13 and TRBJ2-7; TRBD1 aligns across 7 bases. The CDR3 totals 16 residues. The germline gives CDR1 PRHDT, CDR2 FYEKMQ (reference sequence). Losses at the gene ends were 5 bases for V and 0 bases for J; bases not matched to a gene: 10. The CDR3 loop reads CASSPNRGESSYEQYF. The DNA for the CDR3 is TGTGCCAGCAGCCCAAACAGGGGTGAGAGCTCCTACGAGCAGTACTTC.

V and J are TRBV27 and TRBJ2-6; a possible D gene is TRBD1 (6 bases). The CDR3 runs to 18 residues. Deletions cut 6 bases from V and 0 bases from J, with 18 bases between. Germline CDR1 is MNHEY and CDR2 is SMNVEV (reference sequence). CDR3 coding DNA: TGTGCCAGCAGCAGCCGGACAGTTCTAGTCTCTGGGGCCAACGTCCTGACTTTC. As protein: CASSSRTVLVSGANVLTF.

The CDR3 sequence: CASIPTSGGHNEQFF. The CDR3 DNA sequence: TGTGCCAGTATCCCCACTAGCGGGGGCCACAATGAGCAGTTCTTC. This chain links TRBV19 with TRBJ2-1; 11 nucleotides agree with TRBD2. V lost 7 bases and J lost 5; bases outside the gene matches: 7. The CDR3 is 15 amino acids. CDR1 LNHDA and CDR2 SQIVND come from the germline V gene (reference sequence).

The chain combines TRBV5-4 with TRBJ2-5; no firm D call. Trimming took off 2 bases at V and 2 bases at J, with 13 bases between the two ends. The CDR3 extends over 15 amino acids. CDR1 is SGHNT and CDR2 is YYREEE in the germline V gene (reference sequence). CDR3 protein: CASSFEDHLQETQYF. The CDR3 DNA is TGTGCCAGCAGCTTTGAGGACCACCTTCAAGAGACCCAGTACTTC.

With respect to this clone: Other DNA sequences in the sample encode the same CDR3. The chain carries TRBV30 and TRBJ2-6, with D possibly being TRBD1 (6 bases). V was clipped by 0 bases and J by 4 bases, with 7 bases between them. Germline CDR1 and CDR2: GTSNPN and SVGIG (reference sequence). This CDR3 is built from 14 residues. CDR3 bases: TGTGCCTGGAGTGTGGGGGCGGGGGCCAACGTCCTGACTTTC. Protein product: CAWSVGAGANVLTF.

The chain joins TRBV27 to TRBJ2-7; 9 bases are a match to TRBD2. The germline gives CDR1 MNHEY, CDR2 SMNVEV (reference sequence). The CDR3 contains 12 residues. V shed 8 bases, J shed 7 bases, and the junction held 6 bases outside the gene matches. The DNA for the CDR3 is TGTGCCAGCCAGCGGGGGGCTGAGGAGCAGTACTTC. Translated: CASQRGAEEQYF.